This T cell receptor beta chain was identified in a study of T cell repertoires in cytomegalovirus infection. As regards this clonotype: Its antigen is unidentified.

The CDR3 is 14 amino acids. V shed 2 bases, J shed 4 bases, and the junction held 2 bases outside the gene matches. Germline assignment: CDR1 SGHDT and CDR2 YYEEEE. TCRdb ran MiXCR on the reads and lists one entry per CDR3 protein. The table lists around 430,000 distinct CDR3 sequences, 40% to 50% of them singletons. The source of this sequence is a human donor in good health (CMV status not recorded). Some clones in this sample may be carry-over from other donors' samples. The chain combines TRBV5-6 with TRBJ2-2; 7 positions agree with TRBD2. The source was cultured PBMCs, collected from culture after CMV antigen stimulation. The CDR3 DNA reads as TGTGCCAGCAGCTTCGGGGGGTTCACCGGGGAGCTGTTTTTT. The encoded protein is CASSFGGFTGELFF.